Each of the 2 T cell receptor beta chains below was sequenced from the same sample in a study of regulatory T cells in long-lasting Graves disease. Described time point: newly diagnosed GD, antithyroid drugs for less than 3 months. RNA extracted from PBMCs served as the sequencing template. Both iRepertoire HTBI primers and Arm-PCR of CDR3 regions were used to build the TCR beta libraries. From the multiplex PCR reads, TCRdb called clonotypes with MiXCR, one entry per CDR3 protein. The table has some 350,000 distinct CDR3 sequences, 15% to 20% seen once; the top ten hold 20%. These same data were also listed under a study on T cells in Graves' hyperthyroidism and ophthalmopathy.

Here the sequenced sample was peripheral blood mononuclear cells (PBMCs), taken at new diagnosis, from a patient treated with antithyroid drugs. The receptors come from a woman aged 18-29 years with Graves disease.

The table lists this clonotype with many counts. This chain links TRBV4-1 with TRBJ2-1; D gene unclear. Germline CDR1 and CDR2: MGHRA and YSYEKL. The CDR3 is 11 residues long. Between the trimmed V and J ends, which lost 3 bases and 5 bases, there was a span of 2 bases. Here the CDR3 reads CASSQNNEQFF. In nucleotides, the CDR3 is TGCGCCAGCAGCCAGAACAATGAGCAGTTCTTC.

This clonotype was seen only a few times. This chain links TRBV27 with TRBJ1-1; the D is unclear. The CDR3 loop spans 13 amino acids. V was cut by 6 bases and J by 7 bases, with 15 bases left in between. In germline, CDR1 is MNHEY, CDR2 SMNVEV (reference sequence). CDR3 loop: CASSPPDLFEAFF. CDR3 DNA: TGTGCCAGCAGCCCTCCCGACCTTTTTGAAGCTTTCTTT.